Given below is one TCR beta chain in context. This clonotype was detected many times. Its antigen target is currently unknown. Qualities for individual bases were not recorded, and no much larger clone is one base off. The TCR beta CDR3 regions were amplified from RNA transcripts. The first round of RT-PCR for the TCR CDR3 was performed with the HTBI primer set and the Qiagen OneStep RT-PCR kit. A second multiplex PCR round built the libraries, followed by size selection and purification. Paired-end sequencing of the libraries was performed with 100 bp reads on an Illumina HiSeq2000. In the authors' own workflow: SOAPnuke was used to process the raw data, with reads discarded if the reads contained adapters or uncalled bases, had a mean Phred below 15, or lacked an exact constant-primer or identifier match. High-quality paired reads were merged with COPE v1.2.5, and unique nucleotide sequences were defined as clonotypes. MiTCR v1.1 was used to align the clonotypes against IMGT TRBV, TRBD and TRBJ reference segments. Only V-J combinations with frequency above 0.0001, covering about 99% of repertoires, were analysed. A TCS score was defined as the ratio between F50 (clonal expansion) and ExV (chaos), using BLOSUM62-based TCRdist between CDR3 peptides within each V-J. Welch's t-statistics and random forest reduced several hundred V-J features to about 13, which were used in a naive Bayes classifier (R e1071). The public sequencing data were trimmed at Q25 with fastp and processed into clonotypes with MiXCR by TCRdb, which kept only in-frame beta chains. Identical CDR3 proteins give one entry, which carries the most common genes and DNA. The V and J calls and clone size are TCRdb's, not the authors'. The sample table lists approximately 530,000 distinct CDR3 sequences, just under 20% of them with a count of one. The top ten constitute about 45% of the sample.

This sample stems from a study of T cells in Graves' hyperthyroidism and ophthalmopathy (dated by TCRdb to between 2018 and 2021). Looking at the study overall: Peripheral blood was sampled at the time of initial diagnosis, prior to any treatment. A discovery cohort of about a hundred patients, fewer than 50 with Graves' ophthalmopathy and about 60 with stable Graves' hyperthyroidism, was used to find distinguishing TCR V-J signatures. According to the paper, TCR Vbeta CDR3 sequencing was carried out on over 130 peripheral blood samples, which came from under 50 ophthalmopathy, around 75 hyperthyroidism and roughly 17 progressor patients. Thyroid tissue and blood T-cell repertoires from about six Graves' hyperthyroidism patients were also compared in the study. For training and testing, the roughly 93 patients in the discovery cohort were randomly divided in a 7:3 ratio. After blood sampling, hyperthyroidism patients were treated with methimazole at a starting dose of 30 mg daily, and ophthalmopathy patients were treated with high-dose intravenous methylprednisolone. Prospective prediction of ophthalmopathy was tested in an independent validation cohort consisting of fewer than 20 hyperthyroidism patients and around 16 patients who later progressed to ophthalmopathy.

Moderately to severely active disease, a Clinical Activity Score of at least 3, a NOSPECS grade of at least 4, and a duration under 3 months were present in ophthalmopathy patients. Patients with uncontrolled infections, other autoimmune diseases, pregnancy or lactation were excluded. Diagnoses relied on clinical symptoms, serum thyroxine and TRAb, thyroid ultrasound and orbital computed tomography. PBMCs were isolated from roughly 10 ml of fresh peripheral blood by Ficoll-Paque density gradient centrifugation. Total RNA was extracted using Trizol reagent, and RNA quality was assessed on an Agilent 2100 Bioanalyzer. The paper's findings and limits, for the study overall: In validation, progression to ophthalmopathy was predicted by the model with 65% to 71% sensitivity and about 72% specificity, a median of about 6.4 months before onset. Most expanded thyroid clonotypes (frequency above 0.001) were also detected in blood, a finding suggesting that blood repertoires may reflect thyroid immune responses. Sample size was not statistically predetermined, and blinding of investigators to group allocation was not performed. A 13 V-J signature model separated ophthalmopathy from stable hyperthyroidism, with nearly 90% sensitivity and 81.08% specificity in cross-validation and 80%/75% in testing.

The clonotype comes from a man aged 40-49 years with Graves' ophthalmopathy. Sequenced: blood.

The nucleotide sequence reads TGTGCCAGCAGCGCACAGGGAAAAGAGACCCAGTACTTC. Its protein reads: CASSAQGKETQYF. The receptor chain draws on TRBV7-9 and TRBJ2-5, and perhaps TRBD1 as D gene, on 6 matching bases. From the cysteine through the phenylalanine, the CDR3 covers 13 amino acids. Only the CDR3 portion is preserved as DNA: 39 bases, with reading frame beginning at the first base. The germline V gene (reference sequence) specifies SEHNR as CDR1 and FQNEAQ as CDR2. V and J lose 5 bases and 3 bases, and a span of 10 bases separates them.